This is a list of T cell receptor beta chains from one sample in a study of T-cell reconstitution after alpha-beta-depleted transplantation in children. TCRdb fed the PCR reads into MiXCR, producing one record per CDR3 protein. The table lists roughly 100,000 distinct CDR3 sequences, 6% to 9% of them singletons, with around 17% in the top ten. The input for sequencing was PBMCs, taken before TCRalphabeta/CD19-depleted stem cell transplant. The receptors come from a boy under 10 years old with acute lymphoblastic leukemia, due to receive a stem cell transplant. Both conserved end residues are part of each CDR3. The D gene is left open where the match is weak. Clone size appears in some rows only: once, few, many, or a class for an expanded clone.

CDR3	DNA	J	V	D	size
CASSLEWGPYEQYF	TGTGCCAGCAGCTTAGAATGGGGCCCCTACGAGCAGTACTTC	TRBJ2-7	TRBV7-2	NA	few
CASSRDASLYEQYF	TGTGCCAGCAGCCGAGACGCCTCCCTCTACGAGCAGTACTTC	TRBJ2-7	TRBV4-2	NA	few
CSARGADYNEQFF	TGCAGTGCCCGGGGGGCGGACTACAATGAGCAGTTCTTC	TRBJ2-1	TRBV20-1	NA	few
CAISDYRGKYNEQFF	TGTGCCATCAGCGATTACAGGGGGAAGTACAATGAGCAGTTCTTC	TRBJ2-1	TRBV10-3	TRBD1	NA
CASSPSGHTDTQYF	TGTGCCAGCTCCCCTTCAGGGCACACAGATACGCAGTATTTT	TRBJ2-3	TRBV7-9	NA	NA
CASSPGRTGNGYTF	TGTGCCAGCAGTCCGGGGAGGACAGGGAACGGCTACACCTTC	TRBJ1-2	TRBV12-3/TRBV12-4	TRBD1	NA
CASNKGPGQPQHF	TGCGCCAGCAACAAGGGTCCGGGCCAGCCCCAGCATTTT	TRBJ1-5	TRBV4-3	NA	many
CASSGETGLNTEAFF	TGTGCCAGCAGTGGGGAGACAGGGCTGAACACTGAAGCTTTCTTT	TRBJ1-1	TRBV6-1	TRBD1	many
CASSPRAATDTQYF	TGTGCCAGCAGCCCTAGGGCAGCGACAGATACGCAGTATTTT	TRBJ2-3	TRBV21-1	NA	many
CATSDLPLGTGELFF	TGTGCCACCAGTGATTTGCCCTTAGGTACCGGGGAGCTGTTTTTT	TRBJ2-2	TRBV24-1	NA	many
CASSSRMGRELFF	TGTGCCAGCAGCTCTCGTATGGGCCGGGAGCTGTTTTTT	TRBJ2-2	TRBV7-9	NA	many
CAIPRGAGYSYNEQFF	TGTGCCATCCCACGGGGGGCGGGTTACAGCTACAATGAGCAGTTCTTC	TRBJ2-1	TRBV10-3	NA	few
CASSVPGRAQPQHF	TGTGCCAGCAGTGTCCCCGGGAGGGCTCAGCCCCAGCATTTT	TRBJ1-5	TRBV6-2/TRBV6-3	NA	few
CASSYRAGYNEQFF	TGTGCCAGCAGTTACAGAGCGGGGTACAATGAGCAGTTCTTC	TRBJ2-1	TRBV6-5	TRBD2	many
CASSRQGDYGYTF	TGTGCCAGCTCACGACAGGGGGACTATGGCTACACCTTC	TRBJ1-2	TRBV18	TRBD1	few
CASGFSPGLNYGYTF	TGTGCTAGTGGTTTTTCCCCGGGACTAAACTATGGCTACACCTTC	TRBJ1-2	TRBV12-5	NA	few
CASSLGQTYEQYF	TGTGCCAGCAGTTTAGGACAGACCTACGAGCAGTACTTC	TRBJ2-7	TRBV12-3/TRBV12-4	NA	many
CAISSAPNQPQHF	TGTGCCATCAGTAGTGCTCCTAATCAGCCCCAGCATTTT	TRBJ1-5	TRBV10-3	NA	few
CSVGSNTEAFF	TGCAGCGTTGGATCCAACACTGAAGCTTTCTTT	TRBJ1-1	TRBV29-1	NA	many
CASVSVYNEQFF	TGTGCTAGTGTTTCGGTCTACAATGAGCAGTTCTTC	TRBJ2-1	TRBV12-5	NA	few
CSVGTEYGYTF	TGCAGCGTTGGGACAGAATATGGCTACACCTTC	TRBJ1-2	TRBV29-1	NA	medium-sized
CASSGTMNTEAFF	TGTGCCAGCTCAGGGACCATGAACACTGAAGCTTTCTTT	TRBJ1-1	TRBV6-2/TRBV6-3	NA	many
CASRRGKYTEVFF	TGTGCCAGCAGGCGAGGAAAATACACTGAAGTTTTCTTT	TRBJ1-1	TRBV6-5	NA	few
CASSSRNNYEQYF	TGTGCCAGCAGCTCCCGGAACAATTACGAGCAGTACTTC	TRBJ2-7	TRBV7-9	NA	many
CASSTAGGRINSPLHF	TGTGCCAGCAGCACAGCAGGGGGCCGGATAAATTCACCCCTCCACTTT	TRBJ1-6	TRBV2	TRBD1	few
CASSSGPRYTDTQYF	TGTGCCAGCAGCTCTGGACCGAGATACACAGATACGCAGTATTTT	TRBJ2-3	TRBV11-3	NA	few
CASAGQRYGYTF	TGTGCCAGCGCTGGACAGCGGTATGGCTACACCTTC	TRBJ1-2	TRBV5-6	NA	many
CASSPGQGTGEQYF	TGCGCCAGCAGCCCGGGACAGGGGACTGGCGAGCAGTACTTC	TRBJ2-7	TRBV5-1	TRBD1	NA
CASSPTRALYTGELFF	TGTGCCAGCAGCCCCACCCGGGCTCTGTATACCGGGGAGCTGTTTTTT	TRBJ2-2	TRBV7-9	NA	few
CSARKPPDRGSPLHF	TGCAGTGCTAGAAAGCCCCCGGACAGGGGGTCACCCCTCCACTTT	TRBJ1-6	TRBV20-1	TRBD1	NA
CATSTARTGGNEQYF	TGTGCCACCAGCACCGCGAGGACAGGGGGCAACGAGCAGTACTTC	TRBJ2-7	TRBV15	TRBD1	few
CSGGGGGSYNEQFF	TGCAGCGGCGGTGGCGGGGGGTCCTACAATGAGCAGTTCTTC	TRBJ2-1	TRBV29-1	TRBD2	many
CASGPGGLNEKLFF	TGTGCCAGCGGCCCTGGGGGGCTTAATGAAAAACTGTTTTTT	TRBJ1-4	TRBV7-9	NA	NA
CASTVRGEVYNSPLHF	TGTGCCAGCACGGTGAGAGGGGAAGTCTATAATTCACCCCTCCACTTT	TRBJ1-6	TRBV6-5	NA	many
CASSQDLAGGSNYEQYF	TGTGCCAGCAGCCAAGATCTGGCGGGGGGGAGTAACTACGAGCAGTACTTC	TRBJ2-7	TRBV4-2	TRBD2	few
CSASGREHYNEQFF	TGCAGTGCTTCCGGGCGAGAACACTACAATGAGCAGTTCTTC	TRBJ2-1	TRBV20-1	NA	NA
CASSELGHYGYTF	TGTGCCAGCAGTGAGCTGGGACACTATGGCTACACCTTC	TRBJ1-2	TRBV2	NA	few